These T cell receptor beta chains were read from a single sample in a study of shared clonotypes between healthy human individuals. This table comes from immunoSEQ multiplex PCR, and its TCRdb copy is limited to in-frame clones, with some not included. The data hold hundreds of thousands of clones, with 73% observed a single time. The sequencing input was memory CD4+ T cells sorted from blood. The receptor source for this set is a woman younger than 45 in good health. CDR3s include the opening cysteine and the closing phenylalanine or tryptophan. Each record gives: D gene, V gene, J gene, clone size, CDR3 protein, CDR3 DNA. The D gene is left open where the match is weak. The size entry is marked missing in some rows and otherwise reads once, few, many or a size class.

NA	TRBV7-8	TRBJ1-1	NA	CASSSRGRGWVNTEAFF	TGTGCCAGCAGCTCAAGAGGCCGGGGATGGGTGAACACTGAAGCTTTCTTT
TRBD1	TRBV15	TRBJ2-2	few	CATSRDRGTGYTGELFF	TGTGCCACCAGCAGAGATCGCGGGACAGGCTACACCGGGGAGCTGTTTTTT
NA	TRBV18	TRBJ1-2	NA	CASSPREEYGYTF	TGTGCCAGCTCACCACGAGAGGAATATGGCTACACCTTC
NA	TRBV6-9	TRBJ1-1	NA	CASTLRGNRNTEAFF	TGTGCCAGCACCTTAAGGGGGAACAGAAACACTGAAGCTTTCTTT
NA	TRBV6-4	TRBJ2-7	NA	CASSDSYPMCPMGSYEQYF	TGTGCCAGCAGTGACTCATATCCGATGTGTCCCATGGGGTCCTACGAGCAGTACTTC
TRBD2	TRBV5-1	TRBJ2-3	NA	CASSLVLAGDTDTQYF	TGCGCCAGCAGCTTGGTGCTAGCGGGGGACACAGATACGCAGTATTTT
TRBD1	TRBV7-8	TRBJ1-5	NA	CASSLALTGIDQPQHF	TGTGCCAGCAGCTTAGCCCTGACAGGGATCGACCAGCCCCAGCATTTT
NA	TRBV19	TRBJ2-2	NA	CASSIPNTGELFF	TGTGCCAGTAGTATACCGAACACCGGGGAGCTGTTTTTT
NA	TRBV29-1	TRBJ2-7	once	CSVEDRVTHYEQYF	TGCAGCGTTGAAGATCGGGTTACCCACTACGAGCAGTACTTC
NA	TRBV6-5	TRBJ2-1	NA	CASSYSQARDEQFF	TGTGCCAGCAGTTACTCCCAGGCTCGGGATGAGCAGTTCTTC
NA	TRBV28	TRBJ2-1	NA	CASSFHASKDNEQFF	TGTGCCAGCAGTTTTCACGCTTCTAAAGACAATGAGCAGTTCTTC
TRBD2	TRBV29-1	TRBJ2-2	NA	CSVPASSGTYTGELFF	TGCAGCGTTCCGGCGTCGAGCGGGACGTACACCGGGGAGCTGTTTTTT
TRBD1	TRBV6-1	TRBJ1-5	many	CASGRDRGAPQHF	TGTGCCAGCGGCAGGGACAGGGGGGCGCCCCAGCATTTT
NA	TRBV6-5	TRBJ2-7	once	CASSRDISYEQYF	TGTGCCAGCAGTCGAGACATTTCCTACGAGCAGTACTTC
TRBD1	TRBV10-3	TRBJ2-7	NA	CAISGRTGGSYEQYF	TGTGCCATCAGTGGGAGGACAGGGGGTTCCTACGAGCAGTACTTC
NA	TRBV7-9	TRBJ1-2	NA	CASSPRSDYGYTF	TGTGCCAGCAGCCCACGGAGTGACTATGGCTACACCTTC
NA	TRBV2	TRBJ1-3	NA	CASSVQGAGNTIYF	TGTGCCAGCAGTGTGCAGGGTGCTGGAAACACCATATATTTT
NA	TRBV2	TRBJ2-3	NA	CAQGADTQYF	TGTGCCCAAGGGGCAGATACGCAGTATTTT
NA	TRBV5-5	TRBJ2-6	NA	CASSFIPDSGANVLTF	TGTGCCAGCAGCTTCATCCCGGACTCTGGGGCCAACGTCCTGACTTTC
NA	TRBV7-2	TRBJ2-1	few	CASSLLSLTYNEQFF	TGTGCCAGCAGCCTACTATCCCTCACCTACAATGAGCAGTTCTTC
NA	TRBV5-1	TRBJ1-1	NA	CASSLIQTNTEAFF	TGCGCCAGCAGCTTAATACAAACGAACACTGAAGCTTTCTTT
NA	TRBV5-1	TRBJ1-4	NA	CASGETGENEKLFF	TGCGCCAGCGGGGAGACCGGGGAAAATGAAAAACTGTTTTTT
NA	TRBV28	TRBJ2-3	NA	CASSFKGTRDTQYF	TGTGCCAGCAGTTTTAAGGGCACAAGAGATACGCAGTATTTT
TRBD1	TRBV18	TRBJ2-2	NA	CASSPTGTGDAGELFF	TGTGCCAGCTCTCCAACCGGGACAGGGGATGCCGGGGAGCTGTTTTTT
TRBD1	TRBV4-1	TRBJ1-2	NA	CASSQVGTGGAGYTF	TGCGCCAGCAGCCAAGTAGGGACAGGGGGCGCTGGCTACACCTTC
NA	TRBV29-1	TRBJ1-4	NA	CSAFPTGSNEKLFF	TGCAGCGCATTCCCGACAGGTTCTAATGAAAAACTGTTTTTT
NA	TRBV25-1	TRBJ1-4	few	CASSGIGATNEKLFF	TGTGCCAGCAGTGGAATCGGAGCAACTAATGAAAAACTGTTTTTT
NA	TRBV7-6	TRBJ2-5	NA	CASSRWQETQYF	TGTGCCAGCTCTAGGTGGCAAGAGACCCAGTACTTC
NA	TRBV27	TRBJ2-3	NA	CASKGGATDTQYF	TGTGCCAGCAAAGGCGGAGCCACAGATACGCAGTATTTT
NA	TRBV2	TRBJ2-5	NA	CASSDTKLQETQYF	TGTGCCAGCAGTGATACTAAGTTGCAAGAGACCCAGTACTTC
NA	TRBV6-1	TRBJ2-3	NA	CASSRTGPEGGMQYF	TGTGCCAGCAGCCGAACGGGGCCAGAAGGTGGGATGCAGTATTTT